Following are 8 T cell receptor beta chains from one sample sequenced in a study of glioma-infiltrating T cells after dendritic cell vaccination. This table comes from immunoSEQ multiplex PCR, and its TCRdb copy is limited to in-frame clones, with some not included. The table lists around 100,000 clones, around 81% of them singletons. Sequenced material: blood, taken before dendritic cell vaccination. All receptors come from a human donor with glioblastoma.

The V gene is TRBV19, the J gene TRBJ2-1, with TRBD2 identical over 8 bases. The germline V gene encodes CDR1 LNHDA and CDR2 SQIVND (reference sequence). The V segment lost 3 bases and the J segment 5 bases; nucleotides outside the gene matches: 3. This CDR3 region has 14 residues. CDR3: CASSIPGGHNEQFF. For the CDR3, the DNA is TGTGCCAGTAGTATCCCGGGGGGGCACAATGAGCAGTTCTTC.

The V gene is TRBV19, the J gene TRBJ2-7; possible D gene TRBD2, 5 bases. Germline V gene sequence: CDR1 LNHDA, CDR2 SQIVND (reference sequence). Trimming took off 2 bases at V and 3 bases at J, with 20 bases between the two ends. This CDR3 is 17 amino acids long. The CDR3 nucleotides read TGTGCCAGTAGTATAATGGGGAACCGGGATAGAGACTACGAGCAGTACTTC. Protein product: CASSIMGNRDRDYEQYF.

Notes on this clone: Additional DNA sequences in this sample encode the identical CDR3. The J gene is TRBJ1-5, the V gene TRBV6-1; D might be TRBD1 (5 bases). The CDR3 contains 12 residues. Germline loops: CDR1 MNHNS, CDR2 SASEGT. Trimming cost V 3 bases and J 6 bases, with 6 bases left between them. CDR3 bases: TGTGCCAGCAGTGAGGGGGGTCAGCCCCAGCATTTT. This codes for CASSEGGQPQHF.

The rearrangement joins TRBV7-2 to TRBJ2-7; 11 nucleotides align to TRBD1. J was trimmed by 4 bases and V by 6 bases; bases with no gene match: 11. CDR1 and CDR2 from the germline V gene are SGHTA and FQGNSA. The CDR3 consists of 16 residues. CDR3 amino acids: CASRPARTGGAYEQYF. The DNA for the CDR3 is TGTGCCAGCAGGCCCGCCAGGACAGGGGGCGCATACGAGCAGTACTTC.

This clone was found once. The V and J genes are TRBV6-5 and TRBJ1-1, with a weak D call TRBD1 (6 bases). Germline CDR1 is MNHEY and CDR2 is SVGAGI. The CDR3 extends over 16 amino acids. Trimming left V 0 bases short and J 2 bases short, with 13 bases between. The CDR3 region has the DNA TGTGCCAGCAGTTACTCGGGGGGGGCAGAAAACACTGAAGCTTTCTTT. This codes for CASSYSGGAENTEAFF.

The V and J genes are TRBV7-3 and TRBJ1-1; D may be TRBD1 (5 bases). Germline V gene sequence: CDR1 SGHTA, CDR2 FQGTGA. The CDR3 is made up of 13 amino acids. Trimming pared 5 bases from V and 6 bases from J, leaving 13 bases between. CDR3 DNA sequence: TGTGCCAGCAGCATGACAGTCGGCGCTGAAGCTTTCTTT. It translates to CASSMTVGAEAFF.

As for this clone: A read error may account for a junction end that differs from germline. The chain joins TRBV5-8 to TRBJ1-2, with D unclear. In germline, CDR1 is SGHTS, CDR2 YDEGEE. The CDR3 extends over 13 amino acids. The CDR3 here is CASSFDTAAARSF. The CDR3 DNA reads TGTGCCAGCAGCTTTGATACCGCGGCCGCGAGGTCCTTC.

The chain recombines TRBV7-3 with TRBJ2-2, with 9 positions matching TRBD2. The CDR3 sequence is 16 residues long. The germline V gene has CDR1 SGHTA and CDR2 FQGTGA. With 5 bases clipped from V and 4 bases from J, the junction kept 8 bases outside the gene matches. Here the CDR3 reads CASSPSGADLTGELFF. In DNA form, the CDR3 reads TGTGCCAGCAGCCCTAGCGGGGCGGACCTCACCGGGGAGCTGTTTTTT.